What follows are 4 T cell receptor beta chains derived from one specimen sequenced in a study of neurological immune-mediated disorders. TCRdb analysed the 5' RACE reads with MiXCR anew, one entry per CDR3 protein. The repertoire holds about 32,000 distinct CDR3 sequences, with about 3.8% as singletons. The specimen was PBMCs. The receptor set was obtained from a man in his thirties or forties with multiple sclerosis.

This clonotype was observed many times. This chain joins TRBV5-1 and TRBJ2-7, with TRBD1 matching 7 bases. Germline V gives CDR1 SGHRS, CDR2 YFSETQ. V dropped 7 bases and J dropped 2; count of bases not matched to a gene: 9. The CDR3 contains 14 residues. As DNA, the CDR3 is TGCGCCAGCGGAAAAGGGGGACAGACCTACGAGCAGTACTTC. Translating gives CASGKGGQTYEQYF. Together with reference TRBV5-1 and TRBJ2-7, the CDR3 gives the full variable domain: KAGVTQTPRYLIKTRGQQVTLSCSPISGHRSVSWYQQTPGQGLQFLFEYFSETQRNKGNFPGRFSGRQFSNSRSEMNVSTLELGDSALYLCASGKGGQTYEQYFGPGTRLTVT.

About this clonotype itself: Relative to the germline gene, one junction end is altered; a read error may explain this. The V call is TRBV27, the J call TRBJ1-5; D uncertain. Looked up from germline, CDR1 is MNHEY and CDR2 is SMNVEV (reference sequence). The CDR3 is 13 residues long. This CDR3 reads CASSLNPSQPQNF. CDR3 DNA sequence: TGTGCCAGCAGTCTCAATCCTAGTCAGCCCCAGAATTTT.

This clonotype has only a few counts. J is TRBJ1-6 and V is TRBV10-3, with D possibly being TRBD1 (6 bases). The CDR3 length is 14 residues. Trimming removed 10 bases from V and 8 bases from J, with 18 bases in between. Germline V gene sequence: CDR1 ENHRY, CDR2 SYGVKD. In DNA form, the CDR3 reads TGTGCCACACAAACGGGAAAGGGGGATTCACCCCTCCACTTT. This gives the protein CATQTGKGDSPLHF.

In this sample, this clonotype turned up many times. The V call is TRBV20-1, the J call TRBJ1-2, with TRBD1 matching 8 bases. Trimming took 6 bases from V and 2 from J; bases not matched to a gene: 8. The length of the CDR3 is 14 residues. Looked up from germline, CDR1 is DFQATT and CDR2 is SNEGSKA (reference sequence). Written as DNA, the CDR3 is TGCAGTGCCGCCGAGACAGGGGCAAACTATGGCTACACCTTC. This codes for CSAAETGANYGYTF.